The 30 T cell receptor beta chains below all came from one sample that was sequenced in a study of metastatic and nonmetastatic thyroid tumors. Each patient went into thyroid surgery without having received any treatment. TCRdb re-called the PCR reads via MiXCR. The table records about 59,000 clones, 15% to 20% of them present only once. Sequences were obtained from blood. The receptors originated from a male donor with papillary thyroid cancer or a benign thyroid nodule (not recorded which). Some clones in this sample may be carry-over from other donors' samples.

This clone showed up many times. V usage is TRBV12-3 or TRBV12-4 and J usage is TRBJ1-1, with 12 bases lining up with TRBD1. V lost 7 bases to trimming and J lost 6 bases; unmatched junction nucleotides: 3. The length of the CDR3 is 13 residues. Here the CDR3 reads CASKGTGGPEAFF. The CDR3 DNA sequence: TGTGCCAGCAAAGGGACAGGGGGCCCTGAAGCTTTCTTT.

This clone occurred many times. The V gene is TRBV11-2, the J gene TRBJ2-5; no firm D call. This CDR3 spans 15 amino acids. Trimming took off 5 bases at V and 1 base at J, with 14 bases between the two ends. Looked up from germline, CDR1 is SGHAT and CDR2 is FQNNGV. CDR3 sequence (DNA): TGTGCCAGCAGCAGAGTTTCAGGTCTCCAAGAGACCCAGTACTTC. Translated, it gives CASSRVSGLQETQYF.

Worth noting for this clone: This sequence may be a read error, since a much larger clone differs from it by one base. Within the sample, other DNA sequences also encode this same CDR3. The V and J genes are TRBV7-3 and TRBJ2-5, with 9 bases fitting TRBD1. The V gene's germline CDR1 is SGHTA and CDR2 FQGTGA. The CDR3 spans 17 residues. With 7 bases clipped from V and 7 bases from J, the junction kept 19 bases outside the gene matches. The CDR3 loop reads CASTQTPGQGLHRTQYF. The DNA of the CDR3 is TGTGCCAGCACCCAAACTCCGGGACAGGGTCTTCATAGGACCCAGTACTTC.

The table lists this clone with many counts. V is TRBV5-4 and J is TRBJ1-2; D gene uncertain. The CDR3 runs to 13 residues. The V end was cut by 5 bases, the J end by 10 bases, with 18 bases between. Per germline, CDR1 SGHNT and CDR2 YYREEE (reference sequence). The CDR3 DNA follows: TGTGCCAGCAGACCAAGTACCTCTATCGACTACACCTTC. Translation: CASRPSTSIDYTF.

This clone was found many times. The genes are TRBV10-3 and TRBJ1-2; tentative D call: TRBD1 (5 bases). Trimming took 0 bases from V and 3 from J, leaving 8 bases between them. Germline lookup yields CDR1 ENHRY and CDR2 SYGVKD. The CDR3 covers 14 residues. CDR3 nucleotides: TGTGCCATCAGTGAGTCAACAGGAGACTATGGCTACACCTTC. Amino acid sequence: CAISESTGDYGYTF.

This clone has at least ten counts. The chain is built from TRBV15 and TRBJ2-2; D possibly matches TRBD1 or TRBD2 (5 bases each). Between the trimmed V and J ends, which lost 8 bases and 7 bases, there was a span of 17 bases. This CDR3 spans 14 amino acids. Germline values: CDR1 LNHNV, CDR2 YYDKDF (reference sequence). DNA of the CDR3: TGTGCCACCGGGACCCAGGTAGTGGGCGGGGAGCTGTTTTTT. Protein product: CATGTQVVGGELFF.

This clone has ten or more counts. The chain joins TRBV27 to TRBJ2-2; D perhaps matches TRBD2 (5 bases). Germline values: CDR1 MNHEY, CDR2 SMNVEV (reference sequence). This CDR3 region has 14 residues. V was pared by 7 bases and J by 2 bases, with 11 bases between. The CDR3 loop is CASTDGLNTGELFF. CDR3 DNA sequence: TGTGCCAGCACTGACGGACTCAACACCGGGGAGCTGTTTTTT.

This clone was counted ten times or more. This chain connects TRBV3-1 to TRBJ2-1; TRBD2 matches at 7 bases. Germline values: CDR1 LGHDT, CDR2 YNNKEL (reference sequence). This CDR3 has 17 residues. V shed 0 bases, J shed 6 bases, and the junction held 11 bases outside the gene matches. The CDR3 loop reads CASSQDLSQGGINEQFF. DNA for the CDR3: TGTGCCAGCAGCCAAGATCTGAGTCAGGGAGGGATCAATGAGCAGTTCTTC.

The chain joins TRBV5-6 to TRBJ2-1; D is possibly TRBD2 (6 bases). Germline V lookup: CDR1 SGHDT, CDR2 YYEEEE. The CDR3 contains 15 residues. V was shortened by 0 bases and J by 7 bases, with 14 bases between the two germline ends. CDR3 protein: CASSLVERSGNEQFF. In nucleotides, the CDR3 is TGTGCCAGCAGCTTGGTCGAGCGGAGCGGGAATGAGCAGTTCTTC.

This clone was detected ten times or more. The chain is built from TRBV6-1 and TRBJ2-7, with D tentatively TRBD2 (5 bases). The V end was cut by 5 bases, the J end by 5 bases, with 13 bases between. This CDR3 comprises 13 residues. Germline V lookup: CDR1 MNHNS, CDR2 SASEGT. The CDR3 loop is CASSRGVGNEQYF. The CDR3, as DNA: TGTGCCAGCAGTCGGGGTGTCGGGAACGAGCAGTACTTC.

The rearrangement links TRBV20-1 to TRBJ2-1; D is tentatively TRBD1 or TRBD2 (5 bases each). The CDR3 is 12 amino acids. Germline V gives CDR1 DFQATT, CDR2 SNEGSKA (reference sequence). With 4 bases removed from V and 7 bases from J, the gap between germline ends came to 11 bases. CDR3 DNA sequence: TGCAGTGCTATGGGGCCGGGGAATGAGCAGTTCTTC. Translating it yields CSAMGPGNEQFF.

V gene TRBV11-1 combines with J gene TRBJ1-1; TRBD1 matches at 8 bases. Germline V lookup: CDR1 SGHAT, CDR2 FQDESV (reference sequence). The trim removed 5 bases at V and 1 base at J, leaving 6 bases unmatched. CDR3 length: 15 residues. The DNA of the CDR3 is TGTGCCAGCAGCCTCCAGACAGGGGCGAACACTGAAGCTTTCTTT. Residues: CASSLQTGANTEAFF.

This clone has a handful of counts. A much larger clone lies a single base off, so this may be a read error. The chain carries TRBV11-1 and TRBJ2-3; a possible D gene is TRBD2 (5 bases). The germline V gene has CDR1 SGHAT and CDR2 FQDESV (reference sequence). Trimming cost V 5 bases and J 0 bases, with 15 bases left between them. The CDR3 loop spans 16 amino acids. The chain's CDR3 is CASSRRGGGSTDTQYF. CDR3 DNA sequence: TGTGCCAGCAGCCGACGGGGTGGCGGGAGCACAGATACGCAGTATTTT.

The sample holds one count of this clone. V and J are TRBV9 and TRBJ2-7; D perhaps matches TRBD2 (6 bases). The ends were cut back, 2 bases at V and 1 base at J, with 16 bases in the middle. The CDR3 contains 16 residues. CDR1 SGDLS and CDR2 YYNGEE come from the germline V gene. This CDR3 is CASSVGPVGGSYEQYF. The CDR3 coding sequence is TGTGCCAGCAGCGTTGGCCCAGTGGGAGGTTCCTACGAGCAGTACTTC.

This clone appeared many times. CDR3 DNA sequence: TGTGCTAGTGGTCCGCCGGGGGAGGAGGGAGAGACCCAGTACTTC. It yields the protein CASGPPGEEGETQYF. The chain uses TRBV12-5 and TRBJ2-5; D may be TRBD2 (6 bases). Trimming took 5 bases from V and 4 from J, leaving 17 bases between them. The CDR3 is 15 residues long. Germline V gene lookup returns CDR1 LGHNT and CDR2 FRNRAP. Supplemented by reference TRBV12-5 and TRBJ2-5, the full variable domain reads DARVTQTPRHKVTEMGQEVTMRCQPILGHNTVFWYRQTMMQGLELLAYFRNRAPLDDSGMPKDRFSAEMPDATLATLKIQPSEPRDSAVYFCASGPPGEEGETQYFGPGTRLLVL.

This clone appeared many times. The genes are TRBV12-3 or TRBV12-4 and TRBJ2-1, with D possibly matching TRBD2 (6 bases). Trimming pared 6 bases from V and 0 bases from J, leaving 15 bases between. CDR3 length: 16 residues. In DNA form, the CDR3 reads TGTGCCAGCAGCACCCTTGGGGGGAGCTCCTACAATGAGCAGTTCTTC. Translated, it gives CASSTLGGSSYNEQFF.

Ten or more counts support this clone. This rearrangement joins TRBV10-2 to TRBJ2-1; D is unresolved. The CDR3 has 10 residues. Germline CDR1 WSHSY, CDR2 SAAADI. Trimming took off 6 bases at V and 5 bases at J, with 2 bases between the two ends. The CDR3, as DNA: TGCGCCAGCAGGGACAATGAGCAGTTCTTC. Translation gives CASRDNEQFF.

This clone occurred many times. The chain couples TRBV20-1 to TRBJ1-5; TRBD1 aligns across 9 bases. The length of the CDR3 is 16 residues. V shed 5 bases, J shed 3 bases, and the junction held 11 bases outside the gene matches. Germline V CDR1 and CDR2: DFQATT, SNEGSKA (reference sequence). CDR3 amino acids: CSASYGTGLFNQPQHF. CDR3 nucleotides: TGCAGTGCTTCCTACGGGACAGGGCTATTCAATCAGCCCCAGCATTTT.

This clone is categorized as medium-sized. This rearrangement joins TRBV6-1 to TRBJ2-7; no definite D call. Trimming pared 2 bases from V and 4 bases from J, leaving 3 bases between. The CDR3 runs 11 residues. The germline gives CDR1 MNHNS, CDR2 SASEGT. The CDR3 reads CASSEIYEQYF. The DNA of the CDR3 is TGTGCCAGCAGTGAAATTTACGAGCAGTACTTC.

The chain joins TRBV28 to TRBJ1-1, with D perhaps TRBD1 (6 bases). The CDR3 has 15 residues. The V gene lost 8 bases and the J gene lost 1 base, with 17 bases spanning the gap. Germline V gene lookup returns CDR1 MDHEN and CDR2 SYDVKM. The CDR3 sequence is CASGYGQGRNTEAFF. CDR3 DNA: TGTGCCAGCGGTTACGGTCAGGGGAGGAACACTGAAGCTTTCTTT. The full variable domain, rest sourced from reference TRBV28 and TRBJ1-1, is DVKVTQSSRYLVKRTGEKVFLECVQDMDHENMFWYRQDPGLGLRLIYFSYDVKMKEKGDIPEGYSVSREKKERFSLILESASTNQTSMYLCASGYGQGRNTEAFFGQGTRLTVV.

This clone came up many times. The chain combines TRBV6-1 with TRBJ1-1; tentatively, D is TRBD1 (5 bases). The CDR3 length is 15 residues. Trimming removed 3 bases from V and 3 bases from J, with 14 bases in between. Germline CDR1 MNHNS, CDR2 SASEGT. CDR3 nucleotide sequence: TGTGCCAGCAGTGAGGGTTATGGGGGGTACACTGAAGCTTTCTTT. It codes for CASSEGYGGYTEAFF.

In its sample, this clone was seen many times. The chain has TRBV6-2 or TRBV6-3 and TRBJ2-1; D may correspond to TRBD1 or TRBD2 (5 bases each). V gave up 7 bases and J gave up 0 bases, with 19 bases separating them. Germline V gene data show CDR1 as MNHEY and CDR2 as SVGEGT. The CDR3 loop spans 17 amino acids. CDR3 loop: CASTGPKGTSSYNEQFF. The CDR3 region has the DNA TGTGCCAGCACCGGACCAAAAGGGACCAGCTCCTACAATGAGCAGTTCTTC.

This clone appeared many times. This chain uses TRBV5-1 with TRBJ2-7; D tentatively reads TRBD1 or TRBD2 (6 bases each). Germline V gene data show CDR1 as SGHRS and CDR2 as YFSETQ. The CDR3 covers 14 residues. V was cut by 1 base and J by 6 bases, with 14 bases left in between. The CDR3 DNA follows: TGCGCCAGCAGCTTGAACGGGGGCGACGGCGAGCAGTACGTC. It translates to CASSLNGGDGEQYV.

This clone was recorded at least ten times. The CDR3 loop reads CSARDNRVYYGYTF. DNA of the CDR3: TGCAGTGCTAGAGATAACAGGGTCTACTATGGCTACACCTTC. The V gene is TRBV20-1, the J gene TRBJ1-2; a weak D match, TRBD1 (6 bases). The CDR3 consists of 14 residues. CDR1 is DFQATT and CDR2 is SNEGSKA in the germline V gene (reference sequence). Trimming shortened V by 0 bases and J by 3 bases, and 11 bases separated the two germline ends.

This clone turned up a few times. This may be a read error: a much more frequent sequence differs by one nucleotide. The chain carries TRBV19 and TRBJ2-6; tentative D call: TRBD2 (7 bases). This CDR3 contains 20 residues. The germline CDR1 and CDR2 sequences are LNHDA and SQIVND (reference sequence). In DNA, the CDR3 is TGTGCCAGTAGTATGCTTGGGGGGGTTACAGGGCAATCTGGGGCCAACGCCCTGACTTTC. Residues: CASSMLGGVTGQSGANALTF.

This clone was seen many times. This chain links TRBV5-1 with TRBJ2-6; no clear D. V lost 0 bases, J lost 9 bases, and 7 bases lay in between. CDR3 length: 13 amino acids. The germline V gene encodes CDR1 SGHRS and CDR2 YFSETQ. CDR3 bases: TGCGCCAGCAGCTTGGATACAAGCAACGTCCTGACTTTC. Amino acid sequence: CASSLDTSNVLTF.

There are many counts of this clone. The chain employs TRBV5-1 and TRBJ1-6; D perhaps matches TRBD1 (6 bases). CDR3 length equals 16 residues. The germline V gene has CDR1 SGHRS and CDR2 YFSETQ. Trimming removed 3 bases from V and 5 bases from J, with 15 bases in between. The CDR3 sequence is CASSSTGTPDNSPLHF. The CDR3 coding sequence is TGCGCCAGCAGCTCTACCGGGACACCTGATAATTCACCCCTCCACTTT. Supplemented by reference TRBV5-1 and TRBJ1-6, the full variable domain reads KAGVTQTPRYLIKTRGQQVTLSCSPISGHRSVSWYQQTPGQGLQFLFEYFSETQRNKGNFPGRFSGRQFSNSRSEMNVSTLELGDSALYLCASSSTGTPDNSPLHFGNGTRLTVT.

This clone was observed many times. The chain is built from TRBV11-1 and TRBJ1-1; 7 bases align to TRBD1. The CDR3 sequence is 16 residues long. Trimming removed 5 bases from V and 1 base from J; junction bases left unmatched: 10. Germline V gene sequence: CDR1 SGHAT, CDR2 FQDESV (reference sequence). The CDR3 spells CASSLRGGDRNTEAFF. Written as DNA, the CDR3 is TGTGCCAGCAGCCTACGGGGAGGGGACAGGAACACTGAAGCTTTCTTT.

This clone came up a few times. This chain connects TRBV6-5 to TRBJ2-7; 8 nucleotides agree with TRBD1. Trimming took 4 bases from V and 1 from J; bases not matched to a gene: 9. The germline gives CDR1 MNHEY, CDR2 SVGAGI. The CDR3 contains 16 residues. The CDR3 DNA sequence: TGTGCCAGCAGTTCCGCCGACAGGGGTAGATCCTACGAGCAGTACTTC. Residues: CASSSADRGRSYEQYF.

Many counts were recorded for this clone. The rearrangement uses TRBV7-2 and TRBJ2-5, with D possibly matching TRBD2 (5 bases). The V end was cut by 1 base, the J end by 7 bases, with 10 bases between. This CDR3 is built from 13 residues. Germline-derived CDR1 and CDR2 are SGHTA and FQGNSA. The CDR3 nucleotides are TGTGCCAGCAGCTTAGATACCCGGGGGACCCAGTACTTC. This gives the protein CASSLDTRGTQYF.